This TCR beta chain was identified in a study of identical twins. Study-wide results and caveats: Conclusions rested on cross-sectional statistics rather than following the same donors. There were fewer insertions in abundant cord blood beta clonotypes, but memory repertoires showed no such pattern. Out-of-frame alpha sequences common to twins exhibited an excess of low generation probability.

Unmatched junction bases numbered 4, after V lost 3 bases and J lost 0 bases. This CDR3 region has 16 residues. Template switching added a universal primer site, and cDNA bore unique molecular identifiers. TCRdb re-analysed the 5' RACE reads in MiXCR, keeping a single row per CDR3 protein. The data show about 890,000 distinct CDR3 sequences, over 9% seen once. This clonotype was recorded at least ten times. Its antigen is not identified. This sample was also put to use in a study of yellow fever vaccine responses in identical twins.

The TCR originated in a woman in her late teens or twenties in good health. Sequenced: PBMCs. The chain combines TRBV12-3 or TRBV12-4 with TRBJ2-5; 10 bases agree with TRBD1. As DNA, the CDR3 is TGTGCCAGCAGTTTGGACAGGGGGAAGTACCAAGAGACCCAGTACTTC. It specifies CASSLDRGKYQETQYF.